The 27 T cell receptor beta chains presented below share a single source sample, sequenced in a study of OX40 agonist ivuxolimab in advanced cancers. Profiling relied on immunoSEQ multiplex PCR, and the TCRdb table lists in-frame clones only, not all of them. The sample lists roughly 92,000 clones; around nine tenths were seen once. The sequencing used CD4+ or CD8+ T cells sorted from blood, collected in a trial of the OX40 agonist ivuxolimab. All receptors derive from an adult with an advanced solid tumor such as melanoma, head and neck, liver or kidney cancer.

This clone was observed a single time. The V gene is TRBV7-2, the J gene TRBJ2-2, with TRBD2 identical over 7 bases. Trimming took 5 bases from V and 3 from J; bases not matched to a gene: 3. Germline V gene sequence: CDR1 SGHTA, CDR2 FQGNSA. The CDR3 has 14 amino acids. CDR3 DNA: TGTGCCAGCAGCCGTGGGGGGGACACCGGGGAGCTGTTTTTT. Translated, it gives CASSRGGDTGELFF.

V and J are TRBV5-1 and TRBJ2-7; TRBD2 matches at 14 bases. Looked up from germline, CDR1 is SGHRS and CDR2 is YFSETQ. The CDR3 runs 18 residues. V lost 4 bases and J lost 2; bases outside the gene matches: 11. The CDR3 is CASSPEGLAGDLAYEQYF. The CDR3 nucleotides are TGCGCCAGCAGCCCGGAGGGACTAGCGGGAGATTTGGCCTACGAGCAGTACTTC.

This chain connects TRBV7-3 to TRBJ2-5, with 11 positions matching TRBD1. V shed 4 bases and J 3 bases; nucleotides not matched to a gene: 4. The CDR3 is 15 residues long. Germline loops: CDR1 SGHTA, CDR2 FQGTGA. CDR3 sequence: CASSSPGQGEETQYF. In DNA, the CDR3 is TGTGCCAGCAGCTCCCCGGGACAGGGGGAAGAGACCCAGTACTTC.

V usage is TRBV10-1 and J usage is TRBJ2-1; 10 nucleotides match TRBD1. The CDR3 length is 16 residues. The germline gives CDR1 WNHNN, CDR2 SYGVQD (reference sequence). After removal of 10 bases from V and 7 bases from J, the junction contained 16 bases not matched to a gene. The CDR3 sequence: CAKTTAGQGPGNEQFF. The DNA of the CDR3 is TGCGCCAAAACGACCGCGGGACAGGGGCCAGGAAATGAGCAGTTCTTC.

This chain uses TRBV9 with TRBJ2-2; 11 nucleotides match TRBD2. The CDR3 consists of 16 residues. V shed 3 bases, J shed 1 base, and the junction held 2 bases outside the gene matches. Germline V CDR1 and CDR2: SGDLS, YYNGEE. Here the CDR3 reads CASSAGTSGNTGELFF. The CDR3 DNA reads TGTGCCAGCAGCGCCGGGACTAGCGGGAACACCGGGGAGCTGTTTTTT.

This chain connects TRBV29-1 to TRBJ2-7; 10 bases are a match to TRBD1. This CDR3 region has 16 residues. V shed 6 bases, J shed 3 bases, and the junction held 14 bases outside the gene matches. Germline CDR1 and CDR2: SQVTM and ANQGSEA. The CDR3 loop reads CSVHQRDRGGNYEQYF. The CDR3, as DNA: TGCAGCGTCCACCAACGGGACAGGGGAGGGAACTACGAGCAGTACTTC.

The CDR3 sequence is CASAEGLGYGYTF. CDR3 nucleotide sequence: TGCGCCAGTGCCGAGGGGCTCGGCTATGGCTACACCTTC. The chain carries TRBV23-1 and TRBJ1-2; TRBD1 might be the D (5 bases). TRBV23-1 is an open reading frame, and its role is uncertain. V was trimmed by 9 bases and J by 4 bases, leaving 15 bases between them. This CDR3 spans 13 amino acids.

This clone was found once. The CDR3 DNA reads as TGTGCCAGCAGCTTGTCCGGGACCCCCTCCACAGATACGCAGTATTTT. Its protein is CASSLSGTPSTDTQYF. This chain connects TRBV7-3 to TRBJ2-3; possibly TRBD1 or TRBD2 for D (5 bases each). The CDR3 is 16 residues long. Germline V gives CDR1 SGHTA, CDR2 FQGTGA. V lost 3 bases and J lost 2, with 15 bases in between.

CDR3 sequence reads: CASRPGRRNTEAFF. In DNA form, the CDR3 reads TGTGCCAGCAGGCCAGGGAGGCGGAACACTGAAGCTTTCTTT. The chain is built from TRBV6-5 and TRBJ1-1; a weak D match, TRBD1 (5 bases). The V gene lost 6 bases and the J gene lost 1 base, with 12 bases spanning the gap. There are 14 residues in the CDR3. Germline V gene lookup returns CDR1 MNHEY and CDR2 SVGAGI.

This chain connects TRBV14 to TRBJ2-1; D is ambiguous. CDR3 length: 14 residues. CDR1 SGHDN and CDR2 FVKESK come from the germline V gene. V shed 0 bases and J shed 3 bases, with 6 bases lying between them. CDR3 nucleotides: TGTGCCAGCAGCCAAGACCCCATCTACAATGAGCAGTTCTTC. Residues: CASSQDPIYNEQFF.

CDR3 in amino acids: CASSEFGTGAANEKLFF. The CDR3 nucleotides are TGTGCCAGCAGTGAATTCGGGACGGGGGCTGCTAATGAAAAACTGTTTTTT. The V gene is TRBV25-1, the J gene TRBJ1-4, with D possibly matching TRBD1 (6 bases). There are 17 residues in the CDR3. V gave up 1 base and J gave up 3 bases, with 15 bases separating them. Germline CDR1 is MGHDK and CDR2 is SYGVNS. Together with reference TRBV25-1 and TRBJ1-4, the CDR3 gives the full variable domain: EADIYQTPRYLVIGTGKKITLECSQTMGHDKMYWYQQDPGMELHLIHYSYGVNSTEKGDLSSESTVSRIRTEHFPLTLESARPSHTSQYLCASSEFGTGAANEKLFFGSGTQLSVL.

The CDR3 DNA reads TGTGCCAGCAGCCCCCTTGGACTTCGGCAGGAGAAAGATACGCAGTATTTT. It is translated as CASSPLGLRQEKDTQYF. V gene TRBV11-2 combines with J gene TRBJ2-3; D may be TRBD2 (5 bases). CDR3 size: 17 residues. Germline CDR1 is SGHAT and CDR2 is FQNNGV. Trimming left V 5 bases short and J 5 bases short, with 23 bases between.

The rearrangement uses TRBV2 and TRBJ2-1; 7 positions match TRBD2. V trimming: 0 bases; J trimming: 0 bases; junction bases outside the gene matches: 14. The germline gives CDR1 SNHLY, CDR2 FYNNEI. There are 20 residues in the CDR3. The CDR3 DNA reads as TGTGCCAGCAGTGAAGCCCTCGCCTTACTAGCGAAAAGCTCCTACAATGAGCAGTTCTTC. Translation: CASSEALALLAKSSYNEQFF. The variable domain in full, with the rest retrieved from reference TRBV2 and TRBJ2-1, is EPEVTQTPSHQVTQMGQEVILRCVPISNHLYFYWYRQILGQKVEFLVSFYNNEISEKSEIFDDQFSVERPDGSNFTLKIRSTKLEDSAMYFCASSEALALLAKSSYNEQFFGPGTRLTVL.

The V call is TRBV29-1, the J call TRBJ2-1; 11 nucleotides match TRBD2. With V trimmed by 4 bases and J by 8 bases, 13 bases remained unmatched. The CDR3 runs 16 residues. Per the germline V gene, CDR1 is SQVTM and CDR2 is ANQGSEA. CDR3 region: CSVGGFTSGSFYEQFF. CDR3 nucleotides: TGCAGCGTTGGGGGATTTACTAGCGGGAGTTTCTATGAGCAGTTCTTC.

The chain joins TRBV13 to TRBJ1-1; TRBD1 agrees at 8 bases. CDR3 size: 17 residues. CDR1 and CDR2 (germline): PRHDT, FYEKMQ (reference sequence). After removal of 5 bases from V and 0 bases from J, the junction contained 11 bases not matched to a gene. The CDR3 region has the DNA TGTGCCAGCAGCCTTTCCGGGACAGGTGGGGTGAACACTGAAGCTTTCTTT. Amino acid sequence: CASSLSGTGGVNTEAFF. Looking up the rest from reference TRBV13 and TRBJ1-1 gives the full variable domain: AAGVIQSPRHLIKEKRETATLKCYPIPRHDTVYWYQQGPGQDPQFLISFYEKMQSDKGSIPDRFSAQQFSDYHSELNMSSLELGDSALYFCASSLSGTGGVNTEAFFGQGTRLTVV.

The rearrangement joins TRBV9 to TRBJ2-7; D unclear. CDR3 size: 13 residues. V was pared by 0 bases and J by 5 bases, with 9 bases between. Germline-derived CDR1 and CDR2 are SGDLS and YYNGEE. The chain's CDR3 is CASSVAPTNEQYF. DNA of the CDR3: TGTGCCAGCAGCGTAGCCCCTACGAACGAGCAGTACTTC.

The rearrangement joins TRBV19 to TRBJ1-3; D is uncertain. Trimming left V 10 bases short and J 0 bases short, with 13 bases between. Germline V gene data show CDR1 as LNHDA and CDR2 as SQIVND (reference sequence). There are 14 residues in the CDR3. The CDR3, as DNA: TGTGCCACTAGGACCCAGAGCTCTGGAAACACCATATATTTT. Protein sequence: CATRTQSSGNTIYF.

This clone was recorded once. The chain has TRBV2 and TRBJ1-2; D possibly corresponds to TRBD1 (6 bases). V lost 1 base and J 7 bases, leaving 16 bases between the germline ends. Per germline, CDR1 SNHLY and CDR2 FYNNEI. This CDR3 is built from 15 residues. CDR3 nucleotides: TGTGCCAGCAGTGAAGGACCGGGGGGCTGGAGTGGCTACACCTTC. This codes for CASSEGPGGWSGYTF. The variable domain in full, completed from reference TRBV2 and TRBJ1-2, reads EPEVTQTPSHQVTQMGQEVILRCVPISNHLYFYWYRQILGQKVEFLVSFYNNEISEKSEIFDDQFSVERPDGSNFTLKIRSTKLEDSAMYFCASSEGPGGWSGYTFGSGTRLTVV.

V is TRBV18 and J is TRBJ2-3; D possibly matches TRBD1 or TRBD2 (5 bases each). Germline CDR1 is KGHSH and CDR2 is LQKENI. The CDR3 consists of 15 residues. Trimming cost V 3 bases and J 0 bases, with 10 bases left between them. CDR3: CASSPWWGSTDTQYF. In nucleotides, the CDR3 is TGTGCCAGCTCACCCTGGTGGGGGAGCACAGATACGCAGTATTTT.

The rearrangement links TRBV2 to TRBJ1-4, with D perhaps matching TRBD1 (6 bases). The CDR3 runs to 15 residues. Per germline, CDR1 SNHLY and CDR2 FYNNEI. Deletions cut 6 bases from V and 4 bases from J, with 15 bases between. CDR3 region: CASSLIEGDNEKLFF. The CDR3 DNA sequence: TGTGCCAGCAGCCTTATCGAGGGGGATAATGAAAAACTGTTTTTT.

The gene calls are TRBV9 and TRBJ1-6, with D hard to call. Trimming shortened V by 4 bases and J by 7 bases, and 15 bases separated the two germline ends. The CDR3 extends over 15 amino acids. Looked up from germline, CDR1 is SGDLS and CDR2 is YYNGEE. The CDR3 DNA reads as TGTGCCAGCAGCCAAAACGTGGGAGGAAATTCACCCCTCCACTTT. Its protein product is CASSQNVGGNSPLHF.

The chain links TRBV7-2 to TRBJ2-7; the D gene is possibly TRBD1 (6 bases). Trimming cost V 3 bases and J 6 bases, with 18 bases left between them. The CDR3 spans 15 residues. The germline gives CDR1 SGHTA, CDR2 FQGNSA. The CDR3 DNA is TGTGCCAGCAGCTTGGCAGGGGACGGGCGGGCCGAGCAGTACTTC. Translating gives CASSLAGDGRAEQYF.

This CDR3 reads CSVARDRASGANVLTF. For the CDR3, the DNA is TGCAGCGTTGCCCGGGACAGGGCCTCTGGGGCCAACGTCCTGACTTTC. V is TRBV29-1 and J is TRBJ2-6; 9 bases map to TRBD1. Germline loops: CDR1 SQVTM, CDR2 ANQGSEA. Trimming at V came to 4 bases and at J to 0 bases, leaving 4 bases not matched to a gene. The CDR3 consists of 16 residues.

The chain is built from TRBV10-3 and TRBJ1-5; TRBD1 is a possible D gene (5 bases). Germline V gene sequence: CDR1 ENHRY, CDR2 SYGVKD. The V gene lost 2 bases and the J gene lost 3 bases, with 14 bases spanning the gap. The CDR3 contains 16 residues. The CDR3 coding sequence is TGTGCCATCAGTGAGAGGAGGGGCACGGACAATCAGCCCCAGCATTTT. Its protein product is CAISERRGTDNQPQHF.

The chain employs TRBV6-5 and TRBJ1-2; 8 nucleotides agree with TRBD1. The germline V gene has CDR1 MNHEY and CDR2 SVGAGI. CDR3 size: 15 residues. Trimming cost V 7 bases and J 3 bases; bases outside gene matches: 10. CDR3 region: CASTRGLGLDYGYTF. The DNA of the CDR3 is TGTGCCAGCACCAGGGGGCTTGGGCTCGACTATGGCTACACCTTC.

This clone was counted a single time. The genes are TRBV29-1 and TRBJ2-1; 14 positions match TRBD2. There are 13 residues in the CDR3. Germline lookup yields CDR1 SQVTM and CDR2 ANQGSEA. The J segment lost 15 bases and the V segment lost 5 bases, leaving 9 bases of the junction unmatched. The DNA of the CDR3 is TGCAGCGTTAAGACTAGCGGGAGGGCCGGGCGGTTCTTC. This codes for CSVKTSGRAGRFF.

The rearrangement links TRBV7-2 to TRBJ2-2; D is unclear. In germline, CDR1 is SGHTA, CDR2 FQGNSA. V gave up 6 bases and J gave up 2 bases, with 13 bases separating them. This CDR3 is 15 amino acids long. Written as DNA, the CDR3 is TGTGCCAGCAGTGTCCTCGGCCTCAACACCGGGGAGCTGTTTTTT. It translates to CASSVLGLNTGELFF. Full variable domain (remainder filled in from reference TRBV7-2 and TRBJ2-2): GAGVSQSPSNKVTEKGKDVELRCDPISGHTALYWYRQSLGQGLEFLIYFQGNSAPDKSGLPSDRFSAERTGGSVSTLTIQRTQQEDSAVYLCASSVLGLNTGELFFGEGSRLTVL.